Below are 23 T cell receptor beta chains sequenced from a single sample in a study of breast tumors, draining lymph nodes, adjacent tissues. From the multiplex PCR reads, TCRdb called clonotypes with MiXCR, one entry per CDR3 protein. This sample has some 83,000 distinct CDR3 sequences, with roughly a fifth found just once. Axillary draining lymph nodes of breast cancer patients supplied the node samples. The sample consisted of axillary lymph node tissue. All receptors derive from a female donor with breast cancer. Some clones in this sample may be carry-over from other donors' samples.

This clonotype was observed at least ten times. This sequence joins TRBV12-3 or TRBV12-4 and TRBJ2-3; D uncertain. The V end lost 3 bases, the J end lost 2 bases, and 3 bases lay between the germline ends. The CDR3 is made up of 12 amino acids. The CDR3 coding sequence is TGTGCCAGCAGTTTGAACACAGATACGCAGTATTTT. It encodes CASSLNTDTQYF.

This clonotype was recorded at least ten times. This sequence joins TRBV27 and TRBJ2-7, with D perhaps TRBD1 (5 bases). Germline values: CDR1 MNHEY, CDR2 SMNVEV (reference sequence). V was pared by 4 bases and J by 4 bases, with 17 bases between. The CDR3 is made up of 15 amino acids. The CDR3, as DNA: TGTGCCAGCAGTTCCAGGGTTGGAACACTTTACGAGCAGTACTTC. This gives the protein CASSSRVGTLYEQYF.

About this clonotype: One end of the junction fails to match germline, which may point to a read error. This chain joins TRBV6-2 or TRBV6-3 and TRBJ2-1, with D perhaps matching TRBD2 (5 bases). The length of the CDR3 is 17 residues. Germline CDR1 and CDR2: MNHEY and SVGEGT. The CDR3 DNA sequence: TGTGCCTGCAGCCAAGGACTCCGACGGCACTCCTACAATGAGCAGTTCTTC. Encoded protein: CACSQGLRRHSYNEQFF.

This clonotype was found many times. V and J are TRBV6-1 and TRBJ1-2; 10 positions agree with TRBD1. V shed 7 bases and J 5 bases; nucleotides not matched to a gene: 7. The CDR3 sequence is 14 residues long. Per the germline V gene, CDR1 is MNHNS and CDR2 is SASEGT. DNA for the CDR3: TGTGCCAGCACTGGGACAGGGGCTTTTTATGGCTACACCTTC. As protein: CASTGTGAFYGYTF.

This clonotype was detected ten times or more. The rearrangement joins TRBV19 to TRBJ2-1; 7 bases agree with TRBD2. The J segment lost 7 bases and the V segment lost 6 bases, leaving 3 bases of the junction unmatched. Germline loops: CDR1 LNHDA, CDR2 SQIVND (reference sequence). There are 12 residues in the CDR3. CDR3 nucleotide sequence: TGTGCCAGTAGATTGGGGGGGAATGAGCAGTTCTTC. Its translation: CASRLGGNEQFF.

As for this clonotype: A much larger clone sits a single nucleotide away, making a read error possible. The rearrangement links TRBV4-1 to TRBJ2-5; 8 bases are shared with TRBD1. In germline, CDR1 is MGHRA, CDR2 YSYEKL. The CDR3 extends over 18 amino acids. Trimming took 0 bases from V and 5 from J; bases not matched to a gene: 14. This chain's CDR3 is CASSQDQVRTGRVETQYF. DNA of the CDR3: TGCGCCAGCAGCCAAGATCAAGTCCGGACAGGGCGCGTTGAGACCCAGTACTTC.

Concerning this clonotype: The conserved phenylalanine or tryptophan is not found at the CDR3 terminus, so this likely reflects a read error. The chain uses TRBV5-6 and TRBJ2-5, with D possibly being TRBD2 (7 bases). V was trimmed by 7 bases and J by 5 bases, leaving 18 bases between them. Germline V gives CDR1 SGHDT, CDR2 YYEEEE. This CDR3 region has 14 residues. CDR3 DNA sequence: TGTGCCAGCGCCCCTGGTCGGGGGGCGGAGACCCAGTACCTC. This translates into CASAPGRGAETQYL.

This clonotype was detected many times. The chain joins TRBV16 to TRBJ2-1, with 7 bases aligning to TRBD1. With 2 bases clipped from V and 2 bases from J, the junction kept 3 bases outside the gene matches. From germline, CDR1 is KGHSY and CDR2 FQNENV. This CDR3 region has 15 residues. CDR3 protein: CASSQGQGAYNEQFF. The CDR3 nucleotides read TGTGCCAGCAGCCAAGGGCAGGGGGCCTACAATGAGCAGTTCTTC.

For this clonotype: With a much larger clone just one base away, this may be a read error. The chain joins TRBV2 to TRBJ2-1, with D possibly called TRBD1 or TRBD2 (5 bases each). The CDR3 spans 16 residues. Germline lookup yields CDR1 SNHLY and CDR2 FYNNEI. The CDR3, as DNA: TGTGCCAGCAGGGCACGCCGGGACCGAACCTACAATGTGCAGTTCTTC. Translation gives CASRARRDRTYNVQFF.

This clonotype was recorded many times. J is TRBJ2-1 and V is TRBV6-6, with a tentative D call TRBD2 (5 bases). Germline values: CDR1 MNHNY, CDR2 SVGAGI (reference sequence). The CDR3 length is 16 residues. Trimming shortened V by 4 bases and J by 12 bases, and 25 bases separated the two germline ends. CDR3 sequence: CASSSQPLGPFLSQFF. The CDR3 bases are TGTGCCAGCAGTTCCCAACCACTAGGACCCTTTCTGTCGCAGTTCTTC.

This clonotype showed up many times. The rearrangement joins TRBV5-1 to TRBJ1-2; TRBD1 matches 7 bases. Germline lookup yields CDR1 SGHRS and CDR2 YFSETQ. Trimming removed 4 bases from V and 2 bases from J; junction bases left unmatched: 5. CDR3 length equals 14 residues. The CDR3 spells CASSPGGRNYGYTF. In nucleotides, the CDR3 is TGCGCCAGCAGCCCAGGGGGTCGAAACTATGGCTACACCTTC.

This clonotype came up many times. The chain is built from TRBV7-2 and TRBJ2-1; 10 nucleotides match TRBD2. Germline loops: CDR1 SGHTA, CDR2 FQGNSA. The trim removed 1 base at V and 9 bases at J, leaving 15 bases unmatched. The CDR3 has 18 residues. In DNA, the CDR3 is TGTGCCAGCAGCTTAGGATTGGGTCTAGCGGGAGTCGGGAGTGAGCAGTTCTTC. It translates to CASSLGLGLAGVGSEQFF.

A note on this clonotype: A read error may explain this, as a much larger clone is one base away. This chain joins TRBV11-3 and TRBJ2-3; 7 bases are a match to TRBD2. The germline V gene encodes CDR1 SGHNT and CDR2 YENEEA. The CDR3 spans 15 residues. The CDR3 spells CASSTGRLGTGTQYF. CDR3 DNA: TGTGCCAGCAGTACCGGGAGGTTAGGCACAGGTACGCAGTATTTT.

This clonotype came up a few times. CDR3 region: CASSYRAHFLGSSSYNSPLHF. CDR3 in DNA: TGTGCCAGCAGCTACAGGGCCCACTTCTTGGGGTCGAGCTCCTATAATTCACCCCTCCACTTT. The gene calls are TRBV12-3 or TRBV12-4 and TRBJ1-6; a weak D match, TRBD1 (6 bases). This CDR3 is built from 21 residues. V lost 6 bases, J lost 0 bases, and 27 bases lay in between.

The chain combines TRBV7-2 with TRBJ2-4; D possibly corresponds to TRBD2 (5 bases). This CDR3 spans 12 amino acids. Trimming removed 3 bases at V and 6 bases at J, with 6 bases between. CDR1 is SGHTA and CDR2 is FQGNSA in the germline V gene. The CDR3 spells CASSFEGNIQYF. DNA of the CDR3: TGTGCCAGCAGCTTTGAGGGAAACATTCAGTACTTC.

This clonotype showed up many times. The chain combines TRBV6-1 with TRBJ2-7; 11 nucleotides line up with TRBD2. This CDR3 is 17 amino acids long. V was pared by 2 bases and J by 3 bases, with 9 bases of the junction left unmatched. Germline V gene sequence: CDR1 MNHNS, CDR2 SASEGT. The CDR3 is CASSESDSGRARYEQYF. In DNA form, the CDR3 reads TGTGCCAGCAGTGAAAGCGATAGCGGGAGGGCCCGCTACGAGCAGTACTTC.

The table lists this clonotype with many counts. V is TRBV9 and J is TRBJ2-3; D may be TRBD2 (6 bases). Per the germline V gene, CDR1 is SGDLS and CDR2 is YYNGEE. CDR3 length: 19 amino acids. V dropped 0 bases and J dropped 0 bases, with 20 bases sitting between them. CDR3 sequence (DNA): TGTGCCAGCAGCGTAGGTGTCGGTAGCGGACTGACTAGCACAGATACGCAGTATTTT. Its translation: CASSVGVGSGLTSTDTQYF.

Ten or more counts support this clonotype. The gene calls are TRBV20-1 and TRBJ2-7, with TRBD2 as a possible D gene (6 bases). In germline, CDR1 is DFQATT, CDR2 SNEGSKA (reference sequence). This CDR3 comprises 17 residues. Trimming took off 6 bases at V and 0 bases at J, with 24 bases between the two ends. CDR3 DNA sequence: TGCAGTGCACAGCTATTATACCGGGACGGGAGCTCCTACGAGCAGTACTTC. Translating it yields CSAQLLYRDGSSYEQYF.

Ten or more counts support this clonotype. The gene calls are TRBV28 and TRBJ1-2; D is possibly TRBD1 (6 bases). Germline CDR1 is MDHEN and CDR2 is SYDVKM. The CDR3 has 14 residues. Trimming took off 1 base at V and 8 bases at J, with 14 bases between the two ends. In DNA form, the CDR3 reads TGTGCCAGCAGTTTATCCGGGGGCGCTTACGGCTACACCTTC. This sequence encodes CASSLSGGAYGYTF.

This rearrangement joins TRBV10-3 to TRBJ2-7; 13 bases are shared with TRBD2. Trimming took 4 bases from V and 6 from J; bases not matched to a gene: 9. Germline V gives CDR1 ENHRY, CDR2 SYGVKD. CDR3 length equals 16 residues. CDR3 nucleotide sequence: TGTGCCATCAGTGGGTCGTGGGGGACTAGCGGGATCGAGCAGTACTTC. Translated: CAISGSWGTSGIEQYF.

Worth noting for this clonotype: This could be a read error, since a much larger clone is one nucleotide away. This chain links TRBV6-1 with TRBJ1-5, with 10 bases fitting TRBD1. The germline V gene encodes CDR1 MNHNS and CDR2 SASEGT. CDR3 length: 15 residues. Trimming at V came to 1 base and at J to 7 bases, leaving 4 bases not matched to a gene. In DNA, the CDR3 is TGTGCCAGCAGTGAAGGACAGGGGGCAGACCAGCCCCAGCATTTT. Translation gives CASSEGQGADQPQHF.

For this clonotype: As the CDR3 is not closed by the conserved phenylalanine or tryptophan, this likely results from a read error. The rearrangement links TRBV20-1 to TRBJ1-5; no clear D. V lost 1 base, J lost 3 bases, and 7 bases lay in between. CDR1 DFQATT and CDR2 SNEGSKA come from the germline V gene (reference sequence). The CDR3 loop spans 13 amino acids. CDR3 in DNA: TGCAGTGCTAGAGGGCGCGTCAATCAGCCCCAGCATTCC. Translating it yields CSARGRVNQPQHS.

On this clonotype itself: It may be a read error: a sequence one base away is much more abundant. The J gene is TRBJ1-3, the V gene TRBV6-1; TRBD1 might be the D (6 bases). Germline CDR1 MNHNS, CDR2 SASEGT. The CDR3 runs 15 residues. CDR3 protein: CASSLGGFGGNAIYF. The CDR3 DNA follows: TGTGCCAGCAGCCTTGGGGGCTTTGGAGGAAACGCCATATATTTT.